This TCR beta chain derives from a study of T cells in Graves' hyperthyroidism and ophthalmopathy. Study results and limitations: Blood also showed most of the thyroid clonotypes that were expanded above 0.001.

When ophthalmopathy did not progress within 18 months, Graves' hyperthyroidism was considered stable. Patients were excluded for uncontrolled infection, other autoimmune disease, pregnancy or lactation. Each diagnosis was grounded in clinical symptoms, serum thyroxine and TRAb, thyroid ultrasound, and orbital computed tomography. This clonotype was recorded a few times. The antigen remains undetermined. What was amplified from RNA transcripts were TCR beta CDR3 regions. The HTBI primer set served for first-round RT-PCR of the TCR CDR3. TCRdb re-called the multiplex PCR reads through MiXCR, storing one row per CDR3 protein. The sample has about 420,000 distinct CDR3 sequences, 12% to 15% seen once. CDR1 and CDR2 from the germline V gene are MGHRA and YSYEKL. Losses at the gene ends were 7 bases for V and 5 bases for J; bases not matched to a gene: 10. CDR3 size: 16 residues.

This clonotype was sampled from a woman between 18 and 29 years old with Graves' hyperthyroidism. Source material: blood. The rearrangement joins TRBV4-1 to TRBJ1-6; TRBD1 agrees at 8 bases. DNA of the CDR3: TGCGCCAGCAATCGACAGGGGAGGGAGAATAATTCACCCCTCCACTTT. This sequence encodes CASNRQGRENNSPLHF.